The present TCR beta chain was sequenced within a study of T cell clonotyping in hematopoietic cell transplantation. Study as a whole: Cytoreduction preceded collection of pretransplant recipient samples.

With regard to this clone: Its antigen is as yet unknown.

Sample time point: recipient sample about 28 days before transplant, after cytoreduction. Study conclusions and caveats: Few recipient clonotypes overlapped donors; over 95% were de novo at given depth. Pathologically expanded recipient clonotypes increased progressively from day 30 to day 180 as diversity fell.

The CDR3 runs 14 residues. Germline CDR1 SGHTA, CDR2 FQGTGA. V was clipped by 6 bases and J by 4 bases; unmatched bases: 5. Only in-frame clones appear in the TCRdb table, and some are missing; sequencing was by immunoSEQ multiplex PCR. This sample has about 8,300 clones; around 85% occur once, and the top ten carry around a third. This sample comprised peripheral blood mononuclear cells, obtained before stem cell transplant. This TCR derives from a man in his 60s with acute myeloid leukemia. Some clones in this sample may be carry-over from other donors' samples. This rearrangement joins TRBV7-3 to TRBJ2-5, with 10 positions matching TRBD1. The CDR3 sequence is CASRSTGGVETQYF. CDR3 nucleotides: TGTGCCAGCAGGTCGACAGGGGGCGTAGAGACCCAGTACTTC.